Presented here are 6 T cell receptor beta chains from one specimen sequenced in a study of cytomegalovirus exposure and HLA in healthy donors. PCR was performed using 60 Vbeta and 13 Jbeta primers. Data came from immunoSEQ multiplex PCR; TCRdb stores just in-frame clones and leaves some out. The sample contains 100,000 to 150,000 clones, 80% to 85% of which appear only once. Source material: PBMCs. The receptors here all came from a woman aged 40 to 49 in good health and CMV-seronegative.

The rearrangement joins TRBV2 to TRBJ1-2; possible D gene TRBD1, 6 bases. The germline CDR1 and CDR2 sequences are SNHLY and FYNNEI. V shed 6 bases and J shed 2 bases, with 10 bases lying between them. The CDR3 totals 13 residues. This chain's CDR3 is CASRTGQNYGYTF. CDR3 coding DNA: TGTGCCAGCAGGACAGGACAGAACTATGGCTACACCTTC.

This rearrangement joins TRBV5-4 to TRBJ1-1, with 9 positions matching TRBD1. With V trimmed by 2 bases and J by 3 bases, 5 bases remained unmatched. Germline lookup yields CDR1 SGHNT and CDR2 YYREEE (reference sequence). The CDR3 length is 15 residues. DNA for the CDR3: TGTGCCAGCAGCTTTGGGGGACAGGGTGACACTGAAGCTTTCTTT. This codes for CASSFGGQGDTEAFF.

This rearrangement joins TRBV18 to TRBJ1-5; D uncertain. The V end was cut by 6 bases, the J end by 3 bases, with 15 bases between. This CDR3 is built from 15 residues. Germline lookup yields CDR1 KGHSH and CDR2 LQKENI. Written as DNA, the CDR3 is TGTGCCAGCTCCTCAAACCGGGGAGACAATCAGCCCCAGCATTTT. Translating it yields CASSSNRGDNQPQHF.

The CDR3 region is CASSLGSIWASGGALVQFF. The CDR3 nucleotides read TGTGCCAGCAGCTTAGGTAGTATATGGGCTAGCGGGGGGGCCTTGGTGCAGTTCTTC. The V gene is TRBV7-8, the J gene TRBJ2-1, with 12 nucleotides matching TRBD2. After removal of 1 base from V and 12 bases from J, the junction contained 19 bases not matched to a gene. Germline CDR1 SGHVS, CDR2 FQNEAQ. The CDR3 runs 19 residues.

For the CDR3, the DNA is TGCGCCAGCAGCTTGTGGGGCAGCCTGAACACTGAAGCTTTCTTT. It yields the protein CASSLWGSLNTEAFF. V gene TRBV5-1 combines with J gene TRBJ1-1; TRBD1 is a possible D gene (5 bases). This CDR3 is 15 amino acids long. CDR1 and CDR2 from the germline V gene are SGHRS and YFSETQ. V lost 1 base, J lost 0 bases, and 10 bases lay in between.

Details on this clone: Mismatch with germline at one junction end may stem from a read error. The chain couples TRBV7-8 to TRBJ2-3, with a tentative D call TRBD1 (7 bases). The CDR3 runs to 16 residues. From germline, CDR1 is SGHVS and CDR2 FQNEAQ. DNA of the CDR3: TGTGCCAGCAGCCTCATCAGGGGGAGGACCACAGATTCGCAGTATTTT. Translating it yields CASSLIRGRTTDSQYF.